This TCR beta chain was sequenced for a study of cytomegalovirus exposure and HLA in healthy donors. General study findings and limits: TCR beta sequences reportedly predicted most subjects' HLA-A and HLA-B alleles accurately.

Vbeta (60) and Jbeta (13) primers were used in the PCR. Method: immunoSEQ multiplex PCR; TCRdb's copy keeps in-frame clones and lacks some. The sample includes over 150,000 clones, approximately 78% seen only once; the top ten take over 5%. As regards this clone: Its antigen remains unidentified.

V was cut by 6 bases and J by 0 bases, with 11 bases left in between. The CDR3 sequence is 15 residues long. From germline, CDR1 is MNHNY and CDR2 SVGAGI (reference sequence). This chain joins TRBV6-6 and TRBJ1-4; D possibly corresponds to TRBD1 (6 bases). The receptor was derived from a woman in her 50s in good health and CMV-seropositive. Sequencing was done on a sample of PBMCs. The CDR3 nucleotides are TGTGCCAGCAGGGCCCCAGGGGCAACTAATGAAAAACTGTTTTTT. This sequence encodes CASRAPGATNEKLFF.